This TCR beta chain was recorded in a study of blood T cell repertoires in COVID-19. V lost 4 bases to trimming and J lost 1 base; unmatched junction nucleotides: 6. This CDR3 comprises 16 residues. The V gene's germline CDR1 is SGHRS and CDR2 YFSETQ. Methods used by the authors: Cell counts per sample came from amplifying reference gene primers. Here immunoSEQ multiplex PCR was the method, and the copy in TCRdb shows in-frame clones only, minus some. For V, J and clone size, that table is used; D and trimming come from the DNA. The sample contains some 120,000 clones, roughly 80% of which appear only once.

The sample consisted of peripheral blood. The receptor's source is a woman aged 25 to 39 who had recovered from COVID-19. This rearrangement joins TRBV5-1 to TRBJ2-3, with 10 bases lining up with TRBD2. CDR3 amino acids: CASSPLTSGGTDTQYF. CDR3 in DNA: TGCGCCAGCAGCCCCCTCACTAGCGGGGGCACAGATACGCAGTATTTT.